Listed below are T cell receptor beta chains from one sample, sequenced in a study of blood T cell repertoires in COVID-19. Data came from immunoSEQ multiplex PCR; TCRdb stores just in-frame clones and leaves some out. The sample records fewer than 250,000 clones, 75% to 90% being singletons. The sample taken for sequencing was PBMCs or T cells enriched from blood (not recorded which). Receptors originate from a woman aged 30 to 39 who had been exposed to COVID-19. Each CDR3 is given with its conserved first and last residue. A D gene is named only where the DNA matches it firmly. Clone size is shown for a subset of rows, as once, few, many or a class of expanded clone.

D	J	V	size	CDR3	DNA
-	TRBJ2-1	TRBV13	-	CASSLERAYNEQFF	TGTGCCAGCAGCTTAGAACGGGCCTACAATGAGCAGTTCTTC
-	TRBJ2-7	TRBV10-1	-	CAISHRHFSSYEQYF	TGCGCCATCTCCCATCGACACTTCAGCTCCTACGAGCAGTACTTC
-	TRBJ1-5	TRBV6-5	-	CASSPQGSNQPQHF	TGTGCCAGCAGCCCACAGGGATCTAATCAGCCCCAGCATTTT
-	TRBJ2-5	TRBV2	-	CASSLETQYF	TGTGCCAGCAGTCTTGAGACCCAGTACTTC
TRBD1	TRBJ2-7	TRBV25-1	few	CASSGPGGSNEQYF	TGTGCCAGCAGTGGGCCAGGGGGCTCCAACGAGCAGTACTTC
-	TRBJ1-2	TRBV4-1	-	CASSHLMISGSFYGYTF	TGCGCCAGCAGCCATCTCATGATTTCAGGGTCTTTCTATGGCTACACCTTC
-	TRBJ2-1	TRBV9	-	CASSVFDGAVDNEQFF	TGTGCCAGCAGCGTATTCGATGGAGCGGTGGACAATGAGCAGTTCTTC
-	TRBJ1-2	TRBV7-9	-	CASSPKGRVYGYTF	TGTGCCAGCAGCCCGAAGGGGCGCGTCTATGGCTACACCTTC
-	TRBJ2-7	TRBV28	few	CASSYFWTGRDEQYF	TGTGCCAGCAGTTACTTCTGGACAGGGAGGGACGAGCAGTACTTC
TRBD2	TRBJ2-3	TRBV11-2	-	CASSGTSGYADTQYF	TGTGCCAGCAGCGGGACTAGCGGGTATGCAGATACGCAGTATTTT
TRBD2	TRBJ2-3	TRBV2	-	CASSEALVASGAPDTQYF	TGTGCCAGCAGTGAAGCGCTTGTGGCTAGCGGGGCCCCAGATACGCAGTATTTT
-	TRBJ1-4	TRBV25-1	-	CASSDPPQIEKLFF	TGTGCCAGCAGTGATCCCCCCCAGATCGAAAAACTGTTTTTT
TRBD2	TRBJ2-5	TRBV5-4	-	CASSRMTSGSAETQYF	TGTGCCAGCAGCAGGATGACTAGCGGGAGTGCGGAGACCCAGTACTTC
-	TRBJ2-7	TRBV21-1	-	CASSKVKGQGEEQYF	TGTGCCAGCAGCAAAGTTAAGGGACAGGGGGAAGAGCAGTACTTC
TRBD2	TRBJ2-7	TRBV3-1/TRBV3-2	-	CASSQVVAGVSEQYF	TGTGCCAGCAGCCAAGTAGTTGCGGGAGTTTCCGAGCAGTACTTC
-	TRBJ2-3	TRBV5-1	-	CASSLFPADTQYF	TGCGCCAGCAGCTTGTTCCCCGCAGATACGCAGTATTTT
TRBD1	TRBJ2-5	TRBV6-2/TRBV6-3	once	CASSYGGQILTQYF	TGTGCCAGCAGTTACGGGGGACAGATTCTGACCCAGTACTTC
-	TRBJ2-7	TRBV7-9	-	CASSLEWSEQYF	TGTGCCAGCAGCTTAGAATGGAGCGAGCAGTACTTC
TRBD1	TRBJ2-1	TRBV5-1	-	CASSAGTGGFGNEQFF	TGCGCCAGCAGCGCTGGGACAGGGGGCTTTGGCAATGAGCAGTTCTTC
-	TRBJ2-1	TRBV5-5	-	CASSLARATNEQFF	TGTGCCAGCAGCTTGGCCCGAGCCACCAATGAGCAGTTCTTC
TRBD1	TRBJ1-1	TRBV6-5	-	CASSYSAGGTEAFF	TGTGCCAGCAGTTACTCGGCAGGGGGCACTGAAGCTTTCTTT
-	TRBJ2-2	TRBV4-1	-	CASSQDPGLHTGELFF	TGCGCCAGCAGCCAAGATCCGGGACTGCACACCGGGGAGCTGTTTTTT
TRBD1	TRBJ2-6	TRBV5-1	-	CASSSGTAVVLTF	TGCGCCAGCAGCTCCGGGACAGCAGTCGTCCTGACTTTC
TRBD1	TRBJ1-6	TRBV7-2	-	CASSSTTGSYNSPLHF	TGTGCCAGCAGTTCTACGACAGGGAGTTATAATTCACCCCTCCACTTT
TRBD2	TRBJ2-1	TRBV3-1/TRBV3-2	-	CASSLGTRVGGEQFF	TGTGCCAGCAGCCTCGGGACTAGGGTCGGCGGTGAGCAGTTCTTC
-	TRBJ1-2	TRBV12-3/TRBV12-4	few	CASSLGPYGYTF	TGTGCCAGCAGTTTAGGGCCCTATGGCTACACCTTC
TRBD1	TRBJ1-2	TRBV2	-	CASRPTGGRGYTF	TGTGCCAGCAGACCAACAGGGGGTCGAGGCTACACCTTC
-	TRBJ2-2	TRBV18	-	CASSRKQGNTGELFF	TGTGCCAGCTCACGTAAACAGGGGAACACCGGGGAGCTGTTTTTT
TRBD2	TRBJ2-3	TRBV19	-	CASSPSGSNTDTQYF	TGTGCCAGTAGCCCCAGCGGGAGTAATACAGATACGCAGTATTTT
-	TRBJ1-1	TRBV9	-	CASSVSREGGTEAFF	TGTGCCAGCAGCGTCTCCAGGGAAGGGGGCACTGAAGCTTTCTTT
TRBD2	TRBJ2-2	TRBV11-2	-	CASSLLFSGANTGELFF	TGTGCCAGCAGCCTCCTCTTTAGCGGGGCGAACACCGGGGAGCTGTTTTTT
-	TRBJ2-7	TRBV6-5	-	CASSYSASSYEQYF	TGTGCCAGCAGTTACTCGGCCAGCTCCTACGAGCAGTACTTC
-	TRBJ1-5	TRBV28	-	CASRKRGGLFNQPQHF	TGTGCCAGCAGGAAAAGGGGGGGCCTCTTCAATCAGCCCCAGCATTTT
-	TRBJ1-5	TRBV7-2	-	CASSLRGSRGSSNQPQHF	TGTGCCAGCAGCTTAAGGGGCAGTAGGGGTTCTAGCAATCAGCCCCAGCATTTT
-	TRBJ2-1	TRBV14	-	CASSQVYSGNEQFF	TGTGCCAGCAGCCAAGTTTACAGTGGAAATGAGCAGTTCTTC
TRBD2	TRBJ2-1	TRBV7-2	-	CASSAGGTVYNEQFF	TGTGCCAGCAGCGCGGGGGGGACCGTCTACAATGAGCAGTTCTTC
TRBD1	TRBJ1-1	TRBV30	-	CAWGDRGTEAFF	TGTGCCTGGGGGGACAGGGGCACTGAAGCTTTCTTT
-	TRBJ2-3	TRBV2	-	CASSEGIASSTDTQYF	TGTGCCAGCAGTGAAGGTATAGCGTCAAGCACAGATACGCAGTATTTT
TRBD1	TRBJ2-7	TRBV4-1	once	CASSQDRGQGAYEQYF	TGCGCCAGCAGCCAAGATAGGGGACAGGGGGCCTACGAGCAGTACTTC
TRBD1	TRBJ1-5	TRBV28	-	CASHLQGKEQPQHF	TGTGCCAGCCACTTACAGGGGAAGGAACAGCCCCAGCATTTT
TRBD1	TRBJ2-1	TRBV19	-	CASSPYMRRGTNEQFF	TGTGCCAGTAGTCCATACATGCGCAGGGGGACCAATGAGCAGTTCTTC
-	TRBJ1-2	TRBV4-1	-	CASSQAGVGGYTF	TGCGCCAGCAGCCAAGCCGGGGTGGGCGGCTACACCTTC
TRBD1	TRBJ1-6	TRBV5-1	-	CASSTTGGTLKAPLHF	TGCGCCAGCAGCACAACAGGGGGTACCTTAAAGGCCCCCCTCCACTTT
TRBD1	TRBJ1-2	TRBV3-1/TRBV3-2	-	CASSHDRANYGYTF	TGTGCCAGCAGCCACGACAGGGCTAACTATGGCTACACCTTC
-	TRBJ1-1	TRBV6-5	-	CASSRGGEAFF	TGTGCCAGCAGTCGGGGGGGTGAAGCTTTCTTT
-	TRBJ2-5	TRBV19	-	CASKANQGFAETQYF	TGTGCAAGTAAAGCAAATCAGGGTTTTGCAGAGACCCAGTACTTC
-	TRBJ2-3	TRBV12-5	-	CASGITDTQYF	TGTGCTAGTGGTATAACAGATACGCAGTATTTT
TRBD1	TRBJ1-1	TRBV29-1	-	CSAQDREATEAFF	TGCAGCGCCCAGGACAGGGAGGCCACTGAAGCTTTCTTT
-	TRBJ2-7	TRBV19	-	CASKQAAPGLVGEQYF	TGTGCCAGTAAACAGGCCGCACCCGGTCTTGTCGGCGAGCAGTACTTC
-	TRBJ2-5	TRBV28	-	CASSLTPGAQYF	TGTGCCAGCAGTCTAACACCGGGGGCCCAGTACTTC
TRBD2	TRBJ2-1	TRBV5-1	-	CASSLVAGEYNEQFF	TGCGCCAGCAGCTTGGTCGCGGGAGAGTACAATGAGCAGTTCTTC
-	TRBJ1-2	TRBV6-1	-	CASSEGWGPGYGYTF	TGTGCCAGCAGTGAAGGGTGGGGGCCGGGCTATGGCTACACCTTC
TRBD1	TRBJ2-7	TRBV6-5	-	CASSSGQADRYEQYF	TGTGCCAGCAGTAGCGGACAGGCTGACCGCTACGAGCAGTACTTC
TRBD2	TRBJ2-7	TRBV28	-	CASSPYSGGPYEQYF	TGTGCCAGCAGTCCTTATAGCGGGGGCCCCTACGAGCAGTACTTC
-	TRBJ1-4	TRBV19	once	CASIPPGEPRFEKLFF	TGTGCCAGTATCCCTCCCGGAGAGCCAAGGTTTGAAAAACTGTTTTTT
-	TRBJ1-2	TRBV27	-	CASSLQVRGYGYTF	TGTGCCAGCAGTTTACAAGTCAGGGGCTATGGCTACACCTTC
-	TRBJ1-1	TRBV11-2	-	CASSLGPNTEAFF	TGTGCCAGCAGCCTGGGGCCGAACACTGAAGCTTTCTTT
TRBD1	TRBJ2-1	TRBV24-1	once	CATSDTHGTGLGYNEQFF	TGTGCCACCAGTGATACCCACGGGACAGGGCTAGGCTACAATGAGCAGTTCTTC
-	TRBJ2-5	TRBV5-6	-	CASSGIQETQYF	TGTGCCAGCAGCGGCATCCAAGAGACCCAGTACTTC